A single T cell receptor (beta chain) is shown here with its context. The antigen is unknown. This sample was included in a study of shared clonotypes between healthy human individuals. Study-level information: Sampling drew on donors who were a couple of women and a few men aged 18 to 49.

Germline CDR1 is SGHDT and CDR2 is YYEEEE. V trimming: 5 bases; J trimming: 7 bases; junction bases outside the gene matches: 13. The CDR3 spans 15 residues. Study results and limitations: Memory subsets had estimated richness that was generally smaller than that of naive subsets.

An assay was performed, and its level was deep. Study processing details: For the immunoSEQ data, sequences were junction-only without quality scores, so filtering differed. TCRdb's copy holds only in-frame clones and misses some; the assay was immunoSEQ multiplex PCR. V, J and clone size were drawn from that table, and D and trimming were deduced from the DNA. The sample shows around 940,000 clones, 76% of them seen only once. This sequence joins TRBV5-6 and TRBJ2-7, with TRBD2 identical over 9 bases. The sequenced sample was memory CD4+ T cells sorted from blood. Subset in this sample: CD45RA-negative fraction. This clonotype was sampled from a man aged 18 to 30 in good health. In nucleotides, the CDR3 is TGTGCCAGCAGTCGCCTAGCGGGGTCAGAGTTGGAGCAGTACTTC. Protein: CASSRLAGSELEQYF.